Listed below are T cell receptor beta chains from one sample, sequenced in a study of cytomegalovirus exposure and HLA in healthy donors. Profiled with immunoSEQ multiplex PCR; TCRdb holds only in-frame clones, not every one. Of about 230,000 clones in the sample, approximately 80% were seen once. Sequencing input: PBMCs. The receptors here all came from a woman aged 40 to 50 in good health and CMV-seronegative. Both conserved end residues are part of each CDR3. A D gene is named only where the DNA matches it firmly. Size tells how often a clone was seen (once, few, many) or the class of an expanded clone, and some rows leave it out.

v_call	j_call	d_call	clone_size	cdr3_nt	cdr3_aa
TRBV2	TRBJ1-6	-	-	TGTGCCAGCAGTGACCAGGTTAATTCACCCCTCCACTTT	CASSDQVNSPLHF
TRBV5-6	TRBJ2-3	TRBD2	once	TGTGCCAGCAGCTCTTCACTAGCGGGGTCTAGCACAGATACGCAGTATTTT	CASSSSLAGSSTDTQYF
TRBV7-5	TRBJ2-7	-	-	TGTGCCAGAAGCTTAGCCGAGCGGGGGGACAAGAGCCCGAGGAGCTCCTACGAGCAGTACTTC	CARSLAERGDKSPRSSYEQYF
TRBV28	TRBJ1-1	-	-	TGTGCCAGCAGGGACAAGAACACTGAAGCTTTCTTT	CASRDKNTEAFF
TRBV2	TRBJ2-7	TRBD1	-	TGTGCCAGTCTTGACAGGGACAACTCCTACGAGCAGTACTTC	CASLDRDNSYEQYF
TRBV6-4	TRBJ2-7	-	-	TGTGCCAGCAGCCCGCCGGGACAGTCGGGGGGGTTCAACTACGAGCAGTACTTC	CASSPPGQSGGFNYEQYF
TRBV10-3	TRBJ1-5	-	-	TGTGCCCACTCCGATGGACAGACCAATCAGCCCCAGCATTTT	CAHSDGQTNQPQHF
TRBV18	TRBJ2-5	TRBD1	-	TGTGCCAGCTCACCAGGCGGACAGGGATCGGAGACCCAGTACTTC	CASSPGGQGSETQYF
TRBV18	TRBJ2-7	-	once	TGTGCCAGCTCACCACGCAGGGGCTACGAGCAGTACTTC	CASSPRRGYEQYF
TRBV7-9	TRBJ1-4	-	few	TGTGCCAGCAGCTTAAATACAGGGATCACTAATGAAAAACTGTTTTTT	CASSLNTGITNEKLFF
TRBV7-9	TRBJ1-1	TRBD1	-	TGTGCCGTACAGGGGGATAGGGATGACACTGAAGCTTTCTTT	CAVQGDRDDTEAFF
TRBV30	TRBJ2-5	TRBD2	once	TGTGCCTGGAGTGTAGGATTAGCGGGGGAGACCCAGTACTTC	CAWSVGLAGETQYF
TRBV27	TRBJ2-3	-	-	TGTGCCAGCAGTCCTCTCCCTAGCACAGATACGCAGTATTTT	CASSPLPSTDTQYF
TRBV6-6	TRBJ1-1	-	few	TGTGCCAGCCATCAGGGAGGAGGGACTGAAGCTTTCTTT	CASHQGGGTEAFF
TRBV11-2	TRBJ1-1	-	-	TGTGCCAGCAGCGCCGGGGAGACTGAAGCTTTCTTT	CASSAGETEAFF
TRBV6-5	TRBJ1-5	TRBD1	-	TGTGCCAGCAGTTACTCGGGACAGGTGGGACAGCCCCAGCATTTT	CASSYSGQVGQPQHF
TRBV5-8	TRBJ2-5	TRBD1	-	TGTGCCAGCACCCAAGACAGGGTAGTTATCGGGACCCAGTACTTC	CASTQDRVVIGTQYF
TRBV19	TRBJ1-6	-	-	TGTGCCAGTAGGAGTGGGAGGGATTTATGGACACCCCTCCACTTT	CASRSGRDLWTPLHF
TRBV27	TRBJ1-6	-	-	TGTGCCAGCAGCTTTCGGGGTAGCGATTCACCCCTCCACTTT	CASSFRGSDSPLHF
TRBV5-4	TRBJ1-1	-	once	TGTGCCAGCAGCTTGGCGCGAGGGGGGAACACTGAAGCTTTCTTT	CASSLARGGNTEAFF
TRBV14	TRBJ2-7	TRBD1	-	TGTGCCAGCAGCCACGGGACAGGAACCTACGAGCAGTACTTC	CASSHGTGTYEQYF
TRBV9	TRBJ2-7	-	-	TGTGCCAGCAGCGTCGGGGACTCCTACGAGCAGTACTTC	CASSVGDSYEQYF
TRBV15	TRBJ1-1	TRBD1	-	TGTGCCACCAGCTTGCTCCAGGGGGTGGCCACTGAAGCTTTCTTT	CATSLLQGVATEAFF
TRBV5-4	TRBJ1-1	-	-	TGTGCCAGCAGCGATCAGGGTTATTCTCTTCCTGAAGCTTTCTTT	CASSDQGYSLPEAFF
TRBV7-2	TRBJ1-1	-	-	TGTGCCAGCCGTCGCGGTACGGGGAACACTGAAGCTTTCTTT	CASRRGTGNTEAFF
TRBV6-1	TRBJ2-1	-	-	TGTGCCAGCAGTGAAGATGCGGTCCTGAATGAGCAGTTCTTC	CASSEDAVLNEQFF
TRBV19	TRBJ1-1	TRBD1	-	TGTGCCAGTAGTAGAGCAGGGGGCTTGAACACTGAAGCTTTCTTT	CASSRAGGLNTEAFF
TRBV30	TRBJ2-7	-	-	TGTGCCTGGACCCGACAGGACTCCTACGAGCAGTACTTC	CAWTRQDSYEQYF
TRBV5-1	TRBJ2-7	-	-	TGCGCCAGCAGCTTGGCGGGCAGAGACTACGAGCAGTACTTC	CASSLAGRDYEQYF
TRBV27	TRBJ2-7	-	-	TGTGCCAGCAGGGGCTCACTCTACGGAATCGAGCAGTACTTC	CASRGSLYGIEQYF
TRBV27	TRBJ2-7	TRBD2	-	TGTGCCAGCAGTTTATCATACCCGGGACTAACCTACGAGCAGTACTTC	CASSLSYPGLTYEQYF
TRBV18	TRBJ2-7	TRBD2	once	TGTGCCAGCTCACCGACTAGCGGGGGGTTCTACGAGCAGTACTTC	CASSPTSGGFYEQYF
TRBV10-3	TRBJ1-1	TRBD1	-	TGTGCCACGCAGGGGGCGCTGAGCACTGAAGCTTTCTTT	CATQGALSTEAFF
TRBV6-5	TRBJ2-7	-	-	TGTGCCAGCAGTTACAGTGGGGGGGCCACCTACGAGCAGTACTTC	CASSYSGGATYEQYF
TRBV2	TRBJ2-6	-	few	TGTGCCAGCGACCCTTGGAGCTCTGGGGCCAACGTCCTGACTTTC	CASDPWSSGANVLTF
TRBV7-3	TRBJ1-1	-	-	TGTGCCAGCAGCGTAGACCCTAGAGGTGAAGCTTTCTTT	CASSVDPRGEAFF
TRBV9	TRBJ2-3	TRBD1	-	TGTGCCAGCAGGACCGGGACAGGGGGCACAGATACGCAGTATTTT	CASRTGTGGTDTQYF
TRBV5-8	TRBJ2-5	TRBD2	few	TGTGCCAGCAGCCCCAACCGGGACTATACTCAAGAGACCCAGTACTTC	CASSPNRDYTQETQYF
TRBV10-3	TRBJ1-2	TRBD1	-	TGTGCCATCAGTGATAGGACAGGATATGGCTACACCTTC	CAISDRTGYGYTF
TRBV5-4	TRBJ2-7	-	-	TGTGCCAGCAGCTTGGTCGCGGGGGCCGCCTACGAGCAGTACTTC	CASSLVAGAAYEQYF
TRBV19	TRBJ1-5	-	-	TGTGCCAGTACTCAGGGGAGTCGACAGCCCCAGCATTTT	CASTQGSRQPQHF
TRBV28	TRBJ1-4	TRBD1	few	TGTGCCAGCAGACCGGGACAGGGTTTCGAAAAACTGTTTTTT	CASRPGQGFEKLFF
TRBV11-3	TRBJ1-1	-	-	TGTGCCAGCAGCTTAGGGGGGCCAGCAGCGAACACTGAAGCTTTCTTT	CASSLGGPAANTEAFF
TRBV30	TRBJ1-1	TRBD1	few	TGTGCCTGGAGCCAGGGGGCGACTGAAGCTTTCTTT	CAWSQGATEAFF
TRBV6-1	TRBJ1-1	-	medium-sized	TGTGCCAGCGGAACACGAGGGGGAGGGGAAGCTTTCTTT	CASGTRGGGEAFF
TRBV30	TRBJ1-1	TRBD1	-	TGTGCCTGGAAACAGGGGTTCGCTGAAGCTTTCTTT	CAWKQGFAEAFF
TRBV2	TRBJ1-4	TRBD1	-	TGTGCCAGCAAAGGACAGGGCCGTGAAAAACTGTTTTTT	CASKGQGREKLFF
TRBV10-2	TRBJ1-2	TRBD1	-	TGCGCCAGCAGTACCAGTTGGACAGGGTTGGATGGCTACACCTTC	CASSTSWTGLDGYTF